This T cell receptor beta chain was recovered during a study of blood T cell repertoires in COVID-19. As for the study in general: Researchers got acute and convalescent COVID-19 samples from the United States, Italy and Spain.

Germline V lookup: CDR1 MNHEY, CDR2 SMNVEV (reference sequence). The trim removed 8 bases at V and 3 bases at J, leaving 7 bases unmatched. The CDR3 sequence is 15 residues long. Assay used: immunoSEQ multiplex PCR; TCRdb lists only in-frame clones, some missing. This table has 400,000 to 450,000 clones, about nine tenths appearing once. Cohort placement rested on clinical history that participants reported themselves. The clonotype comes from a man younger than 35 who had recovered from COVID-19. Input material: PBMCs or T cells enriched from blood (not recorded which). The chain links TRBV27 to TRBJ1-6; 7 bases line up with TRBD1. CDR3 in DNA: TGTGCCAGCGCCGGACAGGCTTACTATAATTCACCCCTCCACTTT. It specifies CASAGQAYYNSPLHF.